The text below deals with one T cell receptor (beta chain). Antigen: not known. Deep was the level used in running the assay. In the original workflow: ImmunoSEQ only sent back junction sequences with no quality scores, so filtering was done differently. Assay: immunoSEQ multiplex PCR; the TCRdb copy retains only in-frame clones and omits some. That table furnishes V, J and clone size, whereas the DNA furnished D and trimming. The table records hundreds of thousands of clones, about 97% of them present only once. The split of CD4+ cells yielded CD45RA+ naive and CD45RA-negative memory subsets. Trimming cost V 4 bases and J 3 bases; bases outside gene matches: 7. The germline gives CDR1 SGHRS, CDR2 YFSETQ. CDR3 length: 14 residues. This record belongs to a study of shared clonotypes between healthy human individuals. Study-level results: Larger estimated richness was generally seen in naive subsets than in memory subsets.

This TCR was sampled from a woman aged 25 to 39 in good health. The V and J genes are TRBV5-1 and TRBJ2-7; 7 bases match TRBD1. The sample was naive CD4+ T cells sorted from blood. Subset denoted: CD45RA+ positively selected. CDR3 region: CASSTGTDNYEQYF. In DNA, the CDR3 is TGCGCCAGCAGCACCGGGACAGACAACTACGAGCAGTACTTC.